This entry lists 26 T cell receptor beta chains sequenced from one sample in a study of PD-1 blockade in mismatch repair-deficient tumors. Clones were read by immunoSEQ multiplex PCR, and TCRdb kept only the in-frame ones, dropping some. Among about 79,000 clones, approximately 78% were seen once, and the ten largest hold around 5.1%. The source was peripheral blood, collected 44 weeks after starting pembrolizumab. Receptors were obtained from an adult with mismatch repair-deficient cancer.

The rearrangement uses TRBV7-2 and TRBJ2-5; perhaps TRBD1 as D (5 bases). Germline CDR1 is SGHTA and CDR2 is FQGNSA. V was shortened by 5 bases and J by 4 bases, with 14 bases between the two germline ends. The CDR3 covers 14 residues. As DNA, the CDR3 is TGTGCCAGCAGCGCCCCAGAGCAGGGAGAGACCCAGTACTTC. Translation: CASSAPEQGETQYF.

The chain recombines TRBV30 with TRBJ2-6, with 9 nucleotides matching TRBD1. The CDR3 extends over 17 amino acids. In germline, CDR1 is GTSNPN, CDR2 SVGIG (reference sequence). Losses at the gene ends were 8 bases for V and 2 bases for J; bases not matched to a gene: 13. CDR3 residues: CARSRDRASAGANVLTF. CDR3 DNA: TGTGCCCGCTCCCGGGACAGGGCATCTGCTGGGGCCAACGTCCTGACTTTC. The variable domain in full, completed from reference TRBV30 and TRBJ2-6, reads SQTIHQWPATLVQPVGSPLSLECTVEGTSNPNLYWYRQAAGRGLQLLFYSVGIGQISSEVPQNLSASRPQDRQFILSSKKLLLSDSGFYLCARSRDRASAGANVLTFGAGSRLTVL.

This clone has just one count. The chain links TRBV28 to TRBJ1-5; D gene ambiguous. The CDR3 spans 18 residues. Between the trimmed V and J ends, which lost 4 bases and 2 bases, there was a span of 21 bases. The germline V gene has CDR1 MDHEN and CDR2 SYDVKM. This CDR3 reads CASSSLGGLAVGNQPQHF. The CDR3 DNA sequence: TGTGCCAGCAGTTCCCTAGGAGGCTTGGCGGTCGGCAATCAGCCCCAGCATTTT.

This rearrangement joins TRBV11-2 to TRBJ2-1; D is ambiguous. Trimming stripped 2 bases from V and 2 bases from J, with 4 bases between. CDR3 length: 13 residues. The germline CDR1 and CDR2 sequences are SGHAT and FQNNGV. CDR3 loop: CASSLQPYNEQFF. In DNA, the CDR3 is TGTGCCAGCAGCTTACAACCCTACAATGAGCAGTTCTTC.

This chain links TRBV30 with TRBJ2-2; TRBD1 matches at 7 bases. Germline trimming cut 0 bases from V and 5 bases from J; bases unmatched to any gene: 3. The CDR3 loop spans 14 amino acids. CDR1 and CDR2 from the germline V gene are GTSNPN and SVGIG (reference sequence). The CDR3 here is CAWSVQGRTGELFF. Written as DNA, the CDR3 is TGTGCCTGGAGTGTACAGGGGCGGACCGGGGAGCTGTTTTTT.

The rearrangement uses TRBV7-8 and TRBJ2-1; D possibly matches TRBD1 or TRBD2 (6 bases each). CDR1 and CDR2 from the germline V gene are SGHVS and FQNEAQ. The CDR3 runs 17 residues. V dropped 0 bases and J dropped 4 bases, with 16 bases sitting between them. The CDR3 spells CASSLAIRRGTYNEQFF. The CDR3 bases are TGTGCCAGCAGCTTAGCGATCCGGAGGGGGACTTACAATGAGCAGTTCTTC.

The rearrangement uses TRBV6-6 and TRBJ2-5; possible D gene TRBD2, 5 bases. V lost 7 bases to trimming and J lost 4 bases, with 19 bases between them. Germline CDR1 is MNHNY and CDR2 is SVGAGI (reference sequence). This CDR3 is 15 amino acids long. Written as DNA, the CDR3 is TGTGCCAGCAAGGGAGTCCAGCGGCAAGGAGAGACCCAGTACTTC. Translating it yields CASKGVQRQGETQYF.

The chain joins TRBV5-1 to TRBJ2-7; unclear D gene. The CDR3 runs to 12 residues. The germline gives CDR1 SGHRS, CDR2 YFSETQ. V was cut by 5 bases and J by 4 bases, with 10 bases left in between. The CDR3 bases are TGCGCCAGCAGATCCTCGGAGTACGAGCAGTACTTC. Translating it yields CASRSSEYEQYF.

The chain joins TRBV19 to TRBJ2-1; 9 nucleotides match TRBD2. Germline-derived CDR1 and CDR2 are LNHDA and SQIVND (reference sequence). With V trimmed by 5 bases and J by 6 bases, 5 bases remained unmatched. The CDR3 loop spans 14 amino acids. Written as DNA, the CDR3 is TGTGCCAGTAGTTTTGCGGGAGGGTTCAATGAGCAGTTCTTC. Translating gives CASSFAGGFNEQFF.

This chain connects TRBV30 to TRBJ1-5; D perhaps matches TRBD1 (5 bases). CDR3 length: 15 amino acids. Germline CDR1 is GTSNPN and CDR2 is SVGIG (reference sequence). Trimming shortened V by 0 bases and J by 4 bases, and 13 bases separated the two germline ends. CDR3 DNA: TGTGCCTGGAGTGTACAAGGTAGGGGTAATCAGCCCCAGCATTTT. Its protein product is CAWSVQGRGNQPQHF.

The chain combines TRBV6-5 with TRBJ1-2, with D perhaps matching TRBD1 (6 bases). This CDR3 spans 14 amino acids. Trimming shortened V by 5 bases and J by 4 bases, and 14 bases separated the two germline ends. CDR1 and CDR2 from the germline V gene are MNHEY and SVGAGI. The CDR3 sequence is CASSQPGQTYGYTF. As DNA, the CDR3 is TGTGCCAGCAGTCAACCAGGACAGACCTATGGCTACACCTTC.

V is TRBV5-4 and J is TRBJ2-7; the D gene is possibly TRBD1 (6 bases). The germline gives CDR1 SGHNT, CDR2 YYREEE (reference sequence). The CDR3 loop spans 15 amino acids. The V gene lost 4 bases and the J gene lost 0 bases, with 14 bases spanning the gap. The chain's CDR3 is CASSQGQGLSYEQYF. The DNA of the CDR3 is TGTGCCAGCAGCCAAGGTCAGGGGCTCTCCTACGAGCAGTACTTC.

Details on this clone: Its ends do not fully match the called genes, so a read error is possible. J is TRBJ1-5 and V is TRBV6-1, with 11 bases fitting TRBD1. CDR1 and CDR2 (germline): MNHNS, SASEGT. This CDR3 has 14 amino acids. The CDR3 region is CATSGQGAIQPQHF. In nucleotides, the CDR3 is TGTGCCACCAGTGGACAGGGGGCGATTCAGCCCCAGCATTTT.

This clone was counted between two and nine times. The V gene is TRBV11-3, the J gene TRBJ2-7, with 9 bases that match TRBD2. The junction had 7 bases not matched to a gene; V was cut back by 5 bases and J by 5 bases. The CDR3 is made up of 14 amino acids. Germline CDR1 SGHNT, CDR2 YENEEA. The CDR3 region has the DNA TGTGCCAGCAGCCCGGGAAGGACTAGCGACGAGCAGTACTTC. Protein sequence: CASSPGRTSDEQYF.

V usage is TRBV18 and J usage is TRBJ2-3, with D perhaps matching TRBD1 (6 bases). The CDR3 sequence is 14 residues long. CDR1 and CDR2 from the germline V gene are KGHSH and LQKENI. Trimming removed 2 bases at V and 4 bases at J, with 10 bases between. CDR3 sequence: CASSPARGADTQYF. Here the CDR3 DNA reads TGTGCCAGCTCACCAGCCAGGGGCGCAGATACGCAGTATTTT.

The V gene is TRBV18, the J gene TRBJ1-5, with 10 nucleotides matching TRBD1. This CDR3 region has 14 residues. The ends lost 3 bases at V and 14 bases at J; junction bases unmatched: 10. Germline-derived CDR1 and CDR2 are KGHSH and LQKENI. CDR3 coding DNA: TGTGCCAGCTCACCGAAAGGACAGGGGGAAAGTAAGCATTTT. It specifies CASSPKGQGESKHF.

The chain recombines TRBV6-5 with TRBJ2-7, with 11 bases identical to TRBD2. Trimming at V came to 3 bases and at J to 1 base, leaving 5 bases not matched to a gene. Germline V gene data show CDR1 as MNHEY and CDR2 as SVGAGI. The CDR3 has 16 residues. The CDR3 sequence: CASSYSGLAVSYEQYF. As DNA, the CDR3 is TGTGCCAGCAGTTATTCGGGACTAGCGGTATCCTACGAGCAGTACTTC.

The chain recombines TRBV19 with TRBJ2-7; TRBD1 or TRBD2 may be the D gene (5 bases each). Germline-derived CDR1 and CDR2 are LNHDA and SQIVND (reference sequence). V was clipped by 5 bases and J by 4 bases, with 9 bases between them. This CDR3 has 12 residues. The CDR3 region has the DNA TGTGCCAGTAGTCAAGAGGGGTACGAGCAGTACTTC. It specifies CASSQEGYEQYF. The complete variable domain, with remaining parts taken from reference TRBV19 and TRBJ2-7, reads DGGITQSPKYLFRKEGQNVTLSCEQNLNHDAMYWYRQDPGQGLRLIYYSQIVNDFQKGDIAEGYSVSREKKESFPLTVTSAQKNPTAFYLCASSQEGYEQYFGPGTRLTVT.

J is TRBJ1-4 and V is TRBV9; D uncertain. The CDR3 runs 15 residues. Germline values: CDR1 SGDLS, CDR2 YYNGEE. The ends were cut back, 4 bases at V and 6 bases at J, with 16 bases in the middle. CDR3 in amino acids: CASSPPGNGDEKLFF. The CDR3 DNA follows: TGTGCCAGCAGCCCTCCGGGAAATGGGGATGAAAAACTGTTTTTT. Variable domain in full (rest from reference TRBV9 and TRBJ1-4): DSGVTQTPKHLITATGQRVTLRCSPRSGDLSVYWYQQSLDQGLQFLIQYYNGEERAKGNILERFSAQQFPDLHSELNLSSLELGDSALYFCASSPPGNGDEKLFFGSGTQLSVL.

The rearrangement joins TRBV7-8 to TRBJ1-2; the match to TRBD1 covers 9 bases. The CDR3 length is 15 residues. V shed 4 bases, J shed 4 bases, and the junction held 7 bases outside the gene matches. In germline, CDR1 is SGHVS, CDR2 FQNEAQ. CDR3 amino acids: CASSSGQGKFYGYTF. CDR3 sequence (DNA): TGTGCCAGCAGCTCAGGACAGGGGAAATTCTATGGCTACACCTTC.

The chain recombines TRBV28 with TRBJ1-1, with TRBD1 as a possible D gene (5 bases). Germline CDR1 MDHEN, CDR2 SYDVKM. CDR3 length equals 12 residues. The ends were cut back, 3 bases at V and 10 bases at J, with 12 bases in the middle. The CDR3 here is CASSFGRAPAFF. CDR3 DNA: TGTGCCAGCAGTTTCGGCAGGGCCCCAGCTTTCTTT.

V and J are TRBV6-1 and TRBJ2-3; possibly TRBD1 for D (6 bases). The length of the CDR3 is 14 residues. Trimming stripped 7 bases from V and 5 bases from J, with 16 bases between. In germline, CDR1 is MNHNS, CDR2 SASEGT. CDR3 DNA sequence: TGTGCCAGCACAGCAAAACGGACAGAAGATACGCAGTATTTT. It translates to CASTAKRTEDTQYF.

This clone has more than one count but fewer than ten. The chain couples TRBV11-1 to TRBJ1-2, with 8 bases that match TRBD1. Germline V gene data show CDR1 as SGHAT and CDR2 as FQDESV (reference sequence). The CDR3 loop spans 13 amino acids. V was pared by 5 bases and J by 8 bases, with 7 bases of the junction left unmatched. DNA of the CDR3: TGTGCCAGCAGCAATGACAGGGGTGACGGCTACACCTTC. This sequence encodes CASSNDRGDGYTF.

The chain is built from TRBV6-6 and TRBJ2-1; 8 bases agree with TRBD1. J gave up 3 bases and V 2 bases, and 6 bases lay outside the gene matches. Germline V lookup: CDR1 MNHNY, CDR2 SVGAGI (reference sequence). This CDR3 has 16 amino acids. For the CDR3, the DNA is TGTGCCAGCAGTTACCTATCGGGACAGGTCTACAATGAGCAGTTCTTC. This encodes CASSYLSGQVYNEQFF.

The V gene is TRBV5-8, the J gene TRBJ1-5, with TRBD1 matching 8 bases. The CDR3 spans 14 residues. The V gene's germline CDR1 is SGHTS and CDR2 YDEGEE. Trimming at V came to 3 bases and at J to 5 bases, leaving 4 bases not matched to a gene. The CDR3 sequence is CASSWTGNDQPQHF. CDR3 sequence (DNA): TGTGCCAGCAGCTGGACAGGGAACGATCAGCCCCAGCATTTT.

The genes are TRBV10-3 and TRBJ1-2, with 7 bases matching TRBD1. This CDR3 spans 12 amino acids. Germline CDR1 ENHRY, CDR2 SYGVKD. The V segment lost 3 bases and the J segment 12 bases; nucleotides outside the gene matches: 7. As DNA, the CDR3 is TGTGCCATCAGTGACCGGGACAGAATGCACACCTTC. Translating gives CAISDRDRMHTF.